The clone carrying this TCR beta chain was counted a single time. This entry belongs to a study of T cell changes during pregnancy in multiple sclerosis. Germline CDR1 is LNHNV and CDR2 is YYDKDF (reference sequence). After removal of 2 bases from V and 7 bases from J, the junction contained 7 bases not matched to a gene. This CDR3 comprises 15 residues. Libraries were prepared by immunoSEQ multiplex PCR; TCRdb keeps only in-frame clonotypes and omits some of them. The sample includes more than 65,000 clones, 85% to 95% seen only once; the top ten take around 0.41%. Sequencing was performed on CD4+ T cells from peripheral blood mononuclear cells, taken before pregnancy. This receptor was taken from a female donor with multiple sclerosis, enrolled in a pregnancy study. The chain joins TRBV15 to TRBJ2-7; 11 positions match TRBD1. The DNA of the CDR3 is TGTGCCACCAGCAGACCCGGACAGGGGGCGCGTGAGCAGTACTTC. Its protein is CATSRPGQGAREQYF.